A single sample gave rise to the 8 T cell receptor beta chains below, sequenced in a study of shared clonotypes between healthy human individuals. Sequencing was performed with immunoSEQ multiplex PCR; in TCRdb, only in-frame clones are kept and a portion is missing. The sample yields under 650,000 clones, 90% to 96% seen once. The sequenced material came from naive CD4+ T cells sorted from blood. The sample's subset: CD45RA+ positively selected. Every receptor here comes from a woman aged 25 to 39 in good health.

The CDR3 region is CATVPAQTGDTEAFF. Written as DNA, the CDR3 is TGTGCCACCGTGCCGGCCCAGACAGGGGACACTGAAGCTTTCTTT. This chain uses TRBV28 with TRBJ1-1, with TRBD1 identical over 8 bases. Trimming removed 10 bases from V and 3 bases from J; junction bases left unmatched: 13. The CDR3 loop spans 15 amino acids. The V gene's germline CDR1 is MDHEN and CDR2 SYDVKM.

The chain joins TRBV19 to TRBJ2-7; 7 nucleotides match TRBD1. In germline, CDR1 is LNHDA, CDR2 SQIVND (reference sequence). This CDR3 has 15 residues. V gave up 4 bases and J gave up 3 bases; unmatched junction bases: 9. The CDR3 loop is CASSRYDRDVYEQYF. As DNA, the CDR3 is TGTGCCAGTAGTAGATACGACAGGGACGTCTACGAGCAGTACTTC.

The genes are TRBV9 and TRBJ2-2, with 8 bases lining up with TRBD2. The CDR3 has 15 residues. V shed 0 bases, J shed 7 bases, and the junction held 5 bases outside the gene matches. Germline CDR1 is SGDLS and CDR2 is YYNGEE. The DNA of the CDR3 is TGTGCCAGCAGCGTAGGGTCTAGCGGGCGCGGGGAGCTGTTTTTT. Translation gives CASSVGSSGRGELFF.

As for this clone: The CDR3 does not end in the conserved phenylalanine or tryptophan, so this is likely a read error. Because the CDR3's place on the DNA is in doubt, the DNA is left out and the CDR3 is given as listed by TCRdb. The V gene is TRBV7-2, the J gene TRBJ1-2. The CDR3 contains 8 residues when both ends are counted. The V gene's germline CDR1 is SGHTA and CDR2 FQGNSA. CDR3 region: CASSLGPA.

As to this clone: This CDR3 is also generated by other DNA sequences in the sample. The rearrangement links TRBV19 to TRBJ2-7; D is uncertain. Germline assignment: CDR1 LNHDA and CDR2 SQIVND (reference sequence). The CDR3 length is 13 residues. V lost 4 bases and J 1 base, leaving 8 bases between the germline ends. Written as DNA, the CDR3 is TGTGCCAGTAGTACTACCCATTCCTACGAGCAGTACTTC. This translates into CASSTTHSYEQYF.

In DNA, the CDR3 is TGTGCCAGCAGCTTTCAGGTGGGCCGACGGGCGTATGGCTACACCTTC. Amino acid sequence: CASSFQVGRRAYGYTF. The chain carries TRBV4-2 and TRBJ1-2; no definite D call. CDR1 and CDR2 (germline): LGHNA, YNFKEQ. The CDR3 consists of 16 residues. V was shortened by 5 bases and J by 5 bases, with 21 bases between the two germline ends.

This clone was detected only once. The chain recombines TRBV28 with TRBJ2-1, with D perhaps TRBD2 (5 bases). V dropped 2 bases and J dropped 5 bases, with 7 bases sitting between them. Germline CDR1 is MDHEN and CDR2 is SYDVKM. The CDR3 totals 13 residues. This chain's CDR3 is CASSLEGNNEQFF. The CDR3 nucleotides read TGTGCCAGCAGTTTAGAGGGTAACAATGAGCAGTTCTTC.

The chain links TRBV28 to TRBJ1-1; D not resolved. CDR1 is MDHEN, CDR2 SYDVKM, per germline. This CDR3 comprises 13 residues. Trimming took 1 base from V and 1 from J, leaving 4 bases between them. The CDR3 sequence is CASSLSWNTEAFF. The CDR3 DNA sequence: TGTGCCAGCAGTTTATCTTGGAACACTGAAGCTTTCTTT. Supplemented by reference TRBV28 and TRBJ1-1, the full variable domain reads DVKVTQSSRYLVKRTGEKVFLECVQDMDHENMFWYRQDPGLGLRLIYFSYDVKMKEKGDIPEGYSVSREKKERFSLILESASTNQTSMYLCASSLSWNTEAFFGQGTRLTVV.